This T cell receptor (beta chain) was retrieved from a study of CD8 T cells in ankylosing spondylitis. This clonotype was detected only a few times. What it binds is unknown. General study results and limits: Researchers reportedly found disease-linked clones significantly enriched in matched ankylosing spondylitis synovial fluid. A TCR beta motif made of about 8 highly homologous variants seemed typical of ankylosing spondylitis blood.

Researchers built TCR beta libraries using quantitative 5'-RACE with molecular barcodes. TCRdb re-analysed the 5' RACE reads in MiXCR, keeping a single row per CDR3 protein. The data show a few hundred thousand distinct CDR3 sequences, less than 25% seen once. The material sequenced was blood, either unsorted or a sorted T cell fraction (not recorded which). The clonotype comes from a female donor with ankylosing spondylitis or in good health (not recorded which).

CDR3 sequence reads: CASSLVRRGTDNEQFF. In DNA, the CDR3 is TGTGCCAGCAGCTTAGTCCGCCGCGGGACAGACAATGAGCAGTTCTTC. This chain links TRBV7-2 with TRBJ2-1; possible D gene TRBD1, 7 bases. V lost 1 base and J 5 bases, leaving 15 bases between the germline ends. The CDR3 length is 16 residues. The germline V gene has CDR1 SGHTA and CDR2 FQGNSA.